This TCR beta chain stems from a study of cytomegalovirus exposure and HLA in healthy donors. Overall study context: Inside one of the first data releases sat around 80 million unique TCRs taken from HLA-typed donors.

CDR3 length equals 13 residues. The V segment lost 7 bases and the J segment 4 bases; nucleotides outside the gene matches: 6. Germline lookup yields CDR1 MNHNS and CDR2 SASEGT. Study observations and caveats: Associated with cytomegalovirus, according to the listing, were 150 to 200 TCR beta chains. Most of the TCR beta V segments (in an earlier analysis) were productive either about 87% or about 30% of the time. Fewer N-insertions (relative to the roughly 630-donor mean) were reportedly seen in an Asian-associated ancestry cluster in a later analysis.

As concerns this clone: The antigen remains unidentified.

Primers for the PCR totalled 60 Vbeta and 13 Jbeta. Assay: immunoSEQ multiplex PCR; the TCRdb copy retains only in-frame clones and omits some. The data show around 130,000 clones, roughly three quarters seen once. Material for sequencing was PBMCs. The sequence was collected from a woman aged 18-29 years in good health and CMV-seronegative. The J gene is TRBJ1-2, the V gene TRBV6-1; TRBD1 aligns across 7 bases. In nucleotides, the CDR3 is TGTGCCAGCACCTACAGGGGTACCTATGGCTACACCTTC. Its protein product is CASTYRGTYGYTF.